This note documents a single TCR beta chain sequence. Its antigen is still unknown. Each CDR3 protein is one row after TCRdb ran MiXCR on the reads. The sample lists some 560,000 distinct CDR3 sequences, approximately 40% seen once, with around 48% in the top ten. Germline V gives CDR1 LGHNA, CDR2 YSLEER. This CDR3 is built from 16 residues. V gave up 1 base and J gave up 0 bases; unmatched junction bases: 5. These data come from a study of T cell repertoires in cytomegalovirus infection. Sequencing was performed on cultured PBMCs, taken from culture after CMV antigen stimulation. The TCR was taken from a human donor in good health (CMV status not recorded). Some clones in this sample may be carry-over from other donors' samples. This chain joins TRBV4-3 and TRBJ1-2, with 7 bases matching TRBD1. The CDR3 coding sequence is TGCGCCAGCAGCCAAGGGACAGGTACTGCTAACTATGGCTACACCTTC. Translation: CASSQGTGTANYGYTF.